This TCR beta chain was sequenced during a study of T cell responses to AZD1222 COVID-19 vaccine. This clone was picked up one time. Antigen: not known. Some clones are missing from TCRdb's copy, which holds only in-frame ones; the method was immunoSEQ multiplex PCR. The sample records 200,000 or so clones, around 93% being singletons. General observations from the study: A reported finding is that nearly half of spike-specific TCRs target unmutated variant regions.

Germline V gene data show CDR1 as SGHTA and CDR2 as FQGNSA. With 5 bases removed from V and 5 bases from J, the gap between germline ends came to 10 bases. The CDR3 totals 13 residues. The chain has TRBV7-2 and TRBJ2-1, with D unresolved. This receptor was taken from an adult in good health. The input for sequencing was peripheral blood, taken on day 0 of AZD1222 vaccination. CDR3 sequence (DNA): TGTGCCAGCAGCCCACCCACTGACAATGAGCAGTTCTTC. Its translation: CASSPPTDNEQFF.